One TCR beta chain is described in this entry. The antigen remains unidentified. The record originates from a study of cytomegalovirus exposure and HLA in healthy donors. Across the whole study: The 95 to 150 validation repertoires used the same platform as the 500 to 700 first-cohort repertoires, a later analysis reported.

The CDR3 runs 15 residues. Germline assignment: CDR1 SGHVS and CDR2 FQNEAQ. V was clipped by 1 base and J by 7 bases, with 17 bases between them. The study drew the donors from its roughly 120-subject validation cohort, separate from the roughly 700-subject first cohort. Clones were read by immunoSEQ multiplex PCR, and TCRdb kept only the in-frame ones, dropping some. Of around 200,000 clones detected, 84% appear once; the ten largest clones hold under 3.5%. Findings and limits, study-wide: In a later analysis, first-cohort TCR clusters were found to tend to co-occur in the 120 validation repertoires. Researchers catalogued about 160 TCR beta chains as cytomegalovirus-associated.

The sequenced material came from PBMCs. This clonotype was sampled from a woman aged 18 to 35 in good health and CMV-seropositive. V and J are TRBV7-8 and TRBJ2-7; D remains ambiguous. This CDR3 reads CASSLDAGTAAEQYF. The DNA of the CDR3 is TGTGCCAGCAGCTTAGACGCCGGCACGGCGGCTGAGCAGTACTTC.